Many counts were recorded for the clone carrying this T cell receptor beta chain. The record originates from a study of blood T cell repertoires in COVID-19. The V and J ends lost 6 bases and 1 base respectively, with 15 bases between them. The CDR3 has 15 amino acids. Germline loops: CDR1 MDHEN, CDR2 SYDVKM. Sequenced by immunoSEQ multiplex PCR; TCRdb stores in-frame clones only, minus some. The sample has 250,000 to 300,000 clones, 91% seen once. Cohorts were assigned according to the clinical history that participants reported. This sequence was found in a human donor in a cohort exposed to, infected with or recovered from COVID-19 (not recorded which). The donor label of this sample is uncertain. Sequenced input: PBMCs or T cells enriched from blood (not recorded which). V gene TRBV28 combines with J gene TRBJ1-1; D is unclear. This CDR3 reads CASRKGPRGNTEAFF. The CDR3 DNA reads TGTGCCAGCAGGAAAGGGCCCCGGGGGAACACTGAAGCTTTCTTT.